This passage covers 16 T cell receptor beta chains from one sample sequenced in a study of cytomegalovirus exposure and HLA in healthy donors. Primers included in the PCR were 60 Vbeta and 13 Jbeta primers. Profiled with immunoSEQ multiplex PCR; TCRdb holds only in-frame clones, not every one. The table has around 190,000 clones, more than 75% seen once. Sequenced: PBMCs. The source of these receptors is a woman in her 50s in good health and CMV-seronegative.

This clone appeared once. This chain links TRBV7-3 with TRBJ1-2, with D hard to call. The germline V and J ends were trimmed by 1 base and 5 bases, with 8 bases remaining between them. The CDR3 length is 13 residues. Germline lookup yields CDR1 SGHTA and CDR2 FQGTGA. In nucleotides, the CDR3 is TGTGCCAGCAGCTTAAATACGGGGTATGGCTACACCTTC. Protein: CASSLNTGYGYTF. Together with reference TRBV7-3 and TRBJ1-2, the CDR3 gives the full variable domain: GAGVSQTPSNKVTEKGKYVELRCDPISGHTALYWYRQSLGQGPEFLIYFQGTGAADDSGLPNDRFFAVRPEGSVSTLKIQRTERGDSAVYLCASSLNTGYGYTFGSGTRLTVV.

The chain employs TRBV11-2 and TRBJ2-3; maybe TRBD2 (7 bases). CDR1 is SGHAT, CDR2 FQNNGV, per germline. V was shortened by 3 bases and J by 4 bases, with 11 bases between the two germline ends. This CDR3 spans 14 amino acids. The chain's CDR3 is CASSLGGPPDTQYF. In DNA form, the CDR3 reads TGTGCCAGCAGCTTGGGGGGGCCCCCAGATACGCAGTATTTT.

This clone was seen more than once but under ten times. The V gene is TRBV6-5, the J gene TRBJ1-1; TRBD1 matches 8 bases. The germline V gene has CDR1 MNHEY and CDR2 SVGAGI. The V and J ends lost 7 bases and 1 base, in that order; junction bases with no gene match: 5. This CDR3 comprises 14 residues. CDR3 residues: CASTFDRGNTEAFF. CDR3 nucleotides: TGTGCCAGCACTTTTGACAGGGGGAACACTGAAGCTTTCTTT.

The CDR3 region is CASSSDRVSYGYTF. CDR3 nucleotide sequence: TGCGCCAGCAGCTCGGACAGGGTCAGCTATGGCTACACCTTC. The rearrangement uses TRBV5-1 and TRBJ1-2; 8 bases align to TRBD1. This CDR3 is 14 amino acids long. Per the germline V gene, CDR1 is SGHRS and CDR2 is YFSETQ. V dropped 3 bases and J dropped 4; count of bases not matched to a gene: 5.

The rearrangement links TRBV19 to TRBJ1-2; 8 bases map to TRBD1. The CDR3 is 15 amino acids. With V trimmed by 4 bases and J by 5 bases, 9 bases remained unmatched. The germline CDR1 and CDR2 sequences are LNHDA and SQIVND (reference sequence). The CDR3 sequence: CASSSTGTGLYGYTF. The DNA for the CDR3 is TGTGCCAGTAGTAGCACCGGGACAGGATTATATGGCTACACCTTC. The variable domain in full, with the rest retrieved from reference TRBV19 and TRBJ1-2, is DGGITQSPKYLFRKEGQNVTLSCEQNLNHDAMYWYRQDPGQGLRLIYYSQIVNDFQKGDIAEGYSVSREKKESFPLTVTSAQKNPTAFYLCASSSTGTGLYGYTFGSGTRLTVV.

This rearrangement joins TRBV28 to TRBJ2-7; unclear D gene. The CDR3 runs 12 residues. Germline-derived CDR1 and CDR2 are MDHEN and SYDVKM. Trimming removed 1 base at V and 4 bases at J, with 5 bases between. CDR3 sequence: CASSLFGYEQYF. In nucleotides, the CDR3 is TGTGCCAGCAGTTTATTCGGGTACGAGCAGTACTTC. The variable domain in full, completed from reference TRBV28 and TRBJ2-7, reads DVKVTQSSRYLVKRTGEKVFLECVQDMDHENMFWYRQDPGLGLRLIYFSYDVKMKEKGDIPEGYSVSREKKERFSLILESASTNQTSMYLCASSLFGYEQYFGPGTRLTVT.

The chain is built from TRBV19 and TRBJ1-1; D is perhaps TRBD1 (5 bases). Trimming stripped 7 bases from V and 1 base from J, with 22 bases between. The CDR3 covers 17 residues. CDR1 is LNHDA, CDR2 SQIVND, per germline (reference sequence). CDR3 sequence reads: CASTAEGPGVGNTEAFF. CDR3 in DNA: TGTGCCAGTACGGCGGAGGGGCCGGGAGTCGGGAACACTGAAGCTTTCTTT.

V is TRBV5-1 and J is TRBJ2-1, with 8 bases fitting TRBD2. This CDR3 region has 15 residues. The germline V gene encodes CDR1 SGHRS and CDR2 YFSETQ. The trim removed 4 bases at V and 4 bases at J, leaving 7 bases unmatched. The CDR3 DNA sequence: TGCGCCAGCAGCCAAGAGCGGGGGAAATACAATGAGCAGTTCTTC. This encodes CASSQERGKYNEQFF.

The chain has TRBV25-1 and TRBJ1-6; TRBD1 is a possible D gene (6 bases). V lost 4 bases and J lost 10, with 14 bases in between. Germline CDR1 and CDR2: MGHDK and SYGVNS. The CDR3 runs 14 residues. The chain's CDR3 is CASSALTGYSPLHF. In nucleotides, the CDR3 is TGTGCCAGCAGTGCCTTGACAGGCTACTCACCCCTCCACTTT. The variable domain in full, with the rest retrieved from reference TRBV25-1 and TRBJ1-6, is EADIYQTPRYLVIGTGKKITLECSQTMGHDKMYWYQQDPGMELHLIHYSYGVNSTEKGDLSSESTVSRIRTEHFPLTLESARPSHTSQYLCASSALTGYSPLHFGNGTRLTVT.

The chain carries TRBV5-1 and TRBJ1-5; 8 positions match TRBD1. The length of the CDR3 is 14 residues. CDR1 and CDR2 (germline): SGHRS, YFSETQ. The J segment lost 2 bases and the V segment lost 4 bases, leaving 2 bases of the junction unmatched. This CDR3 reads CASSAGQGNQPQHF. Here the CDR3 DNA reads TGCGCCAGCAGCGCGGGACAGGGCAATCAGCCCCAGCATTTT.

CDR3 in DNA: TGTGCCAGCTCGACACAGGGGGCGGATGAAAAACTGTTTTTT. Its protein is CASSTQGADEKLFF. The V and J genes are TRBV18 and TRBJ1-4, with 9 positions matching TRBD1. CDR1 is KGHSH, CDR2 LQKENI, per germline. The CDR3 totals 14 residues. V shed 6 bases and J 6 bases; nucleotides not matched to a gene: 5.

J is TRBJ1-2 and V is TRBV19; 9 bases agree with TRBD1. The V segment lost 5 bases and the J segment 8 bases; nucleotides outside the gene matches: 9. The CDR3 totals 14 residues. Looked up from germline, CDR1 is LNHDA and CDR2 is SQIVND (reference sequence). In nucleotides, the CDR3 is TGTGCCAGTAGTTCCAGAGGGACAGGGTCGGGCTACACCTTC. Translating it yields CASSSRGTGSGYTF.

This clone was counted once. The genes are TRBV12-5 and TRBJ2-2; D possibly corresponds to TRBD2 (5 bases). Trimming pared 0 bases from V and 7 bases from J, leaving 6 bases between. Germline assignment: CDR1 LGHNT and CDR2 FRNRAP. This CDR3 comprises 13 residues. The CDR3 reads CASGLVAGGELFF. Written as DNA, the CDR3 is TGTGCTAGTGGTTTGGTTGCGGGCGGGGAGCTGTTTTTT.

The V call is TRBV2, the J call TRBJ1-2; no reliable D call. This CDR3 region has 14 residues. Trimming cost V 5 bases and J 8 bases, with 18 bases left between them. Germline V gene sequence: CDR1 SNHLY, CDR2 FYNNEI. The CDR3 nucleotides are TGTGCCAGCAGTCCTCACGAGACTGCCCGGGGCTACACCTTC. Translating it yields CASSPHETARGYTF. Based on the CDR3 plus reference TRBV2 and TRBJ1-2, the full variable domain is EPEVTQTPSHQVTQMGQEVILRCVPISNHLYFYWYRQILGQKVEFLVSFYNNEISEKSEIFDDQFSVERPDGSNFTLKIRSTKLEDSAMYFCASSPHETARGYTFGSGTRLTVV.

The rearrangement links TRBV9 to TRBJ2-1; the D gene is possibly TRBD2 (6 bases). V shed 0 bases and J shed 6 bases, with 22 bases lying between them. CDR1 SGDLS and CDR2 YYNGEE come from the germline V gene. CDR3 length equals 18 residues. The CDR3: CASSVAAGLHGRLNEQFF. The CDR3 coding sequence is TGTGCCAGCAGCGTAGCTGCGGGACTCCACGGGCGACTCAATGAGCAGTTCTTC.

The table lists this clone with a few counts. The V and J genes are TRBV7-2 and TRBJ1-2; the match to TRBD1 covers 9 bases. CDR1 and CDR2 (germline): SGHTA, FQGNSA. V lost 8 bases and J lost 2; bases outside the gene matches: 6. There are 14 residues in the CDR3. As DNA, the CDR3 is TGTGCCAGCGTGGCCGGGACAGGGAACTATGGCTACACCTTC. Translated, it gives CASVAGTGNYGYTF.